This TCR beta chain was recovered during a study of vaccination effects on CD4 cells after COVID-19. Overall study context: Sampling occurred a median 72 days post second dose, range 14 to 241.

The CDR3 covers 14 residues. The germline gives CDR1 SGHRS, CDR2 YFSETQ. Trimming shortened V by 0 bases and J by 6 bases, and 12 bases separated the two germline ends. Details on this clone: The antigen remains undetermined.

Viral peptide pool expansion of antigen-specific CD4+ T cells preceded sequencing in the ViraFEST assay. CD4+ T cells were isolated after approximately 10 days of culture. Of the BNT162b2 and mRNA-1273 vaccines, participants received two doses of one or the other. A half-medium replacement with IL-2 medium was carried out on days 3 and 7. Clones were read by immunoSEQ multiplex PCR, and TCRdb kept only the in-frame ones, dropping some. The table has 70,000 to 95,000 clones, roughly 80% seen once. This TCR derives from a human donor who received a COVID-19 vaccine. The rearrangement joins TRBV5-1 to TRBJ1-1; no firm D call. Sequenced material: CD4+ T cells from PBMCs cultured with HCoV-OC43 spike peptides, taken after COVID-19 vaccination. Subset here: HCoV-OC43 spike overlapping peptide pool stimulation. Here the CDR3 reads CASSLDLGFAEAFF. In DNA, the CDR3 is TGCGCCAGCAGCTTGGATCTGGGGTTCGCTGAAGCTTTCTTT. The whole variable domain, remainder taken from reference TRBV5-1 and TRBJ1-1, is KAGVTQTPRYLIKTRGQQVTLSCSPISGHRSVSWYQQTPGQGLQFLFEYFSETQRNKGNFPGRFSGRQFSNSRSEMNVSTLELGDSALYLCASSLDLGFAEAFFGQGTRLTVV.